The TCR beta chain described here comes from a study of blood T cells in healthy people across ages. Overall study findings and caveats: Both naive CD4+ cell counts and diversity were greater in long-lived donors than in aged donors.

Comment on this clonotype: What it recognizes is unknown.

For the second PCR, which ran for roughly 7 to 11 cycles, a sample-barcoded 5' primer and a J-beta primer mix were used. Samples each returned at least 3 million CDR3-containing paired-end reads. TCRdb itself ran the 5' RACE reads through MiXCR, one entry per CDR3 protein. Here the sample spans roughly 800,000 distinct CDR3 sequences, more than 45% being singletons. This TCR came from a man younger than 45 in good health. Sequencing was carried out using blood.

CDR3 coding DNA: TGTGCCAGCAGCCCTATCACAGGGGGCATCCAATACGAGCAGTACTTC. Residues: CASSPITGGIQYEQYF. This chain connects TRBV28 to TRBJ2-7; 9 positions agree with TRBD1. Germline V gene lookup returns CDR1 MDHEN and CDR2 SYDVKM. J gave up 4 bases and V 6 bases, and 13 bases lay outside the gene matches. This CDR3 contains 16 residues.